This TCR beta chain was sequenced for a study of beta chain features in type 1 diabetes. V was pared by 3 bases and J by 2 bases, with 17 bases between. The CDR3 covers 17 residues. Germline assignment: CDR1 SGHVS and CDR2 FQNEAQ. All of the isolated RNA was reverse transcribed, so expressed TCRB transcripts were sequenced. Clones were read by immunoSEQ multiplex PCR, and TCRdb kept only the in-frame ones, dropping some. The top ten hold 0.02% to 0.03% of the sample, which has 970,000 or so clones, 17% seen once. This clone showed up just a few times. This sequence joins TRBV7-8 and TRBJ1-5, with D perhaps matching TRBD1 (6 bases). This receptor was identified in a young woman in good health. The sequencing input was naive CD4+ T cells from blood. The CDR3 protein is CASSFYTGPGGNQPQHF. The CDR3 nucleotides are TGTGCCAGCAGCTTTTATACAGGGCCGGGCGGCAATCAGCCCCAGCATTTT.